This is a list of T cell receptor beta chains from one sample in a study of neurological immune-mediated disorders. TCRdb called the 5' RACE reads again in MiXCR, with one record for every CDR3 protein. The sample shows under 80,000 distinct CDR3 sequences, less than 15% of them seen only once. Sequencing was performed on PBMCs. All receptors come from a woman in her forties or fifties in good health. The conserved cysteine and the conserved F or W are not part of the CDR3 here. Each record gives: CDR3 protein, J gene, V gene.

CDR3: ASNGGGNEKLF; J: TRBJ1-4; V: TRBV3-1
CDR3: ASSTRQSGESNQPQH; J: TRBJ1-5; V: TRBV6-2/TRBV6-3
CDR3: ASSPDRGHDEQY; J: TRBJ2-7; V: TRBV5-1
CDR3: ASSPASASSYNEQF; J: TRBJ2-1; V: TRBV5-1
CDR3: ASHAGTSSYNEQF; J: TRBJ2-1; V: TRBV6-5
CDR3: ASSFMTDQETQY; J: TRBJ2-5; V: TRBV5-1
CDR3: ATSPAEGEQY; J: TRBJ2-7; V: TRBV15
CDR3: RARGGADTEAF; J: TRBJ1-1; V: TRBV20-1
CDR3: SVELAHLLSPYNEQF; J: TRBJ2-1; V: TRBV29-1
CDR3: ASSFESVANTGELF; J: TRBJ2-2; V: TRBV5-1
CDR3: ASSSGRTKGADTQY; J: TRBJ2-3; V: TRBV7-9
CDR3: ASSLGQGTNQPQH; J: TRBJ1-5; V: TRBV7-2
CDR3: ASSELVGRTGELF; J: TRBJ2-2; V: TRBV25-1
CDR3: SASPRGRDSPLH; J: TRBJ1-6; V: TRBV20-1
CDR3: ASSRRGQSYNEQF; J: TRBJ2-1; V: TRBV19
CDR3: ASSSPPGQGANEQF; J: TRBJ2-1; V: TRBV5-5
CDR3: SAGRQGSPEAF; J: TRBJ1-1; V: TRBV20-1
CDR3: ASRFLAGGPNEQF; J: TRBJ2-1; V: TRBV28
CDR3: ASSFPRYNTGELF; J: TRBJ2-2; V: TRBV5-5
CDR3: ASSLFGQTSNQPQH; J: TRBJ1-5; V: TRBV7-2
CDR3: ASSQGISEQY; J: TRBJ2-7; V: TRBV3-1
CDR3: ASSADRGINGYT; J: TRBJ1-2; V: TRBV28
CDR3: ASSLLAGDNEQY; J: TRBJ2-7; V: TRBV5-1
CDR3: ASSPTRAGANVLT; J: TRBJ2-6; V: TRBV5-1
CDR3: ASSLASSGGTQY; J: TRBJ2-5; V: TRBV12-3/TRBV12-4
CDR3: ASSPTRGGETQY; J: TRBJ2-5; V: TRBV7-9
CDR3: ASSPQGENTIY; J: TRBJ1-3; V: TRBV25-1
CDR3: SASTSGSHLGTGELF; J: TRBJ2-2; V: TRBV20-1
CDR3: ASSNQGSDTQY; J: TRBJ2-3; V: TRBV5-1
CDR3: ASSLSLGYT; J: TRBJ1-2; V: TRBV12-3/TRBV12-4
CDR3: ASSLAGTSGSIRSYNEQF; J: TRBJ2-1; V: TRBV7-6
CDR3: SARTTGSTNYNEQF; J: TRBJ2-1; V: TRBV20-1
CDR3: ASSFAGYTDTQY; J: TRBJ2-3; V: TRBV7-8
CDR3: ASNELTDTQY; J: TRBJ2-3; V: TRBV6-1
CDR3: ASSLRLDSGGASSEQF; J: TRBJ2-1; V: TRBV28
CDR3: AISELNTGELF; J: TRBJ2-2; V: TRBV10-3
CDR3: ASSFQDRRERVPT; J: TRBJ1-2; V: TRBV5-5
CDR3: ASSTGLAGRETQY; J: TRBJ2-5; V: TRBV5-1
CDR3: ASSLEVRSSYNEQF; J: TRBJ2-1; V: TRBV6-5
CDR3: SAQGQDLNEQF; J: TRBJ2-1; V: TRBV20-1
CDR3: ASSYYTVGGYT; J: TRBJ1-2; V: TRBV5-1
CDR3: SARPVGGWGTDTQY; J: TRBJ2-3; V: TRBV20-1
CDR3: SARSPPSVGPLGSVNTGELF; J: TRBJ2-2; V: TRBV20-1
CDR3: ASSLDRANTEAF; J: TRBJ1-1; V: TRBV5-1
CDR3: SVERKGKDGELF; J: TRBJ2-2; V: TRBV29-1
CDR3: ASSLGAGWETQY; J: TRBJ2-5; V: TRBV7-2
CDR3: ASSLDMVEQF; J: TRBJ2-1; V: TRBV5-1
CDR3: ASSLVRGRNQPQH; J: TRBJ1-5; V: TRBV7-2
CDR3: ASSLGVNTGELF; J: TRBJ2-2; V: TRBV6-6
CDR3: ASRTLGGQGGTGELF; J: TRBJ2-2; V: TRBV12-3/TRBV12-4
CDR3: ASHPPGWLTEAF; J: TRBJ1-1; V: TRBV19